This T cell receptor (beta chain) was recorded in a study of T-cell reconstitution after alpha-beta-depleted transplantation in children (dated by TCRdb to 2016 to 2018). For the wider study: The study quantitatively tracked T-cell immune reconstitution after TCRalphabeta/CD19-depleted allogeneic hematopoietic cell transplantation in children using TCR repertoire profiling.

Notes on this clonotype: The antigen it recognizes is unknown. Per-base quality was not reported, and no clone a single base away is much larger than it.

Library generation was performed with PCR. The instrument was an Illumina HiSeq 2500. TCR libraries were prepared with molecular barcoding, using unique molecular identifiers to normalize TCRbeta repertoire quantification. TCRdb redid the processing of the public reads, applying fastp at Q25 and MiXCR, and retained in-frame beta chains. A single entry per CDR3 protein holds the most common genes and DNA from its merged rows. Counted in this sample were 490,000 or so distinct CDR3 sequences; around 13% of them appeared once. Together, the top ten hold around 6% of the sample. Cut back by 4 bases and 0 bases, the V and J ends lie 3 bases apart. CDR1 and CDR2 are drawn from the germline V gene: MGHDK, SYGVNS. The CDR3 has 13 amino acids, counting the end cysteine and phenylalanine. The retained sequence is limited to the CDR3, 39 bases, with the frame set at the first base.

The chain employs TRBV25-1 and TRBJ1-4; confidence is insufficient to name the D gene. The source is a human donor who donated a stem cell graft to a child with combined immunodeficiency. This specimen consisted of PBMCs from the stem cell graft donor, obtained from the stem cell graft. The DNA is as follows: TGTGCCAGCAGTGTTACAACTAATGAAAAACTGTTTTTT. This encodes CASSVTTNEKLFF.